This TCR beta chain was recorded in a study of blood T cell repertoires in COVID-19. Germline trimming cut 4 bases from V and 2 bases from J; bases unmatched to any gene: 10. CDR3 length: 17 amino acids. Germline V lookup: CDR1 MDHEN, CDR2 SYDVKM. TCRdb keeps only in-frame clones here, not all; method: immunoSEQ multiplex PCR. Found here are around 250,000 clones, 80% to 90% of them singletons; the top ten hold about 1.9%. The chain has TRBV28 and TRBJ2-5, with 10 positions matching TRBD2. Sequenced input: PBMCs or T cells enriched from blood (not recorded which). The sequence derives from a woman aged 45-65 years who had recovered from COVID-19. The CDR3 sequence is CASSSLGASGRQETQYF. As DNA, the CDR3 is TGTGCCAGCAGTTCCCTTGGGGCTAGCGGGAGACAAGAGACCCAGTACTTC.